The rows below give T cell receptor beta chains drawn from one sample of a study of CD4+ T cells in melanoma. The data were produced by immunoSEQ multiplex PCR, yet TCRdb's version contains in-frame clones alone and is incomplete. The table records 40,000 to 50,000 clones, 75% to 90% of them present only once. Material: peripheral blood. The receptors were gathered from a human donor with melanoma. The CDR3 runs from the conserved cysteine through the conserved F or W. D genes are given only for firm matches. Clone size is stated in some rows and not others, as once, few, many or a class when expanded.

J | V | size | D | DNA | CDR3
TRBJ1-5 | TRBV7-6 | NA | NA | TGTGCCAGCAGCCCGCGACAGAGCAATCAGCCCCAGCATTTT | CASSPRQSNQPQHF
TRBJ1-2 | TRBV9 | once | TRBD1 | TGTGCCAGCAGCGGGGACAGGGGGGATGTAAGCCACTATGGCTACACCTTC | CASSGDRGDVSHYGYTF
TRBJ2-3 | TRBV19 | NA | NA | TGTGCCAGTAGTAGCGGGTCCCCTGGCACAGATACGCAGTATTTT | CASSSGSPGTDTQYF
TRBJ1-2 | TRBV6-1 | NA | TRBD1 | TGTGCCAGCAGTGGAAAAGGGACAGAGTTAAGTGGCTACACCTTC | CASSGKGTELSGYTF
TRBJ1-1 | TRBV18 | once | NA | TGTGCCAGCTCACCAAATGGTGACACTGAAGCTTTCTTT | CASSPNGDTEAFF
TRBJ2-7 | TRBV14 | NA | NA | TGTGCCAGCAGCGTTGCGGGTGGACCTCCCTACGAGCAGTACTTC | CASSVAGGPPYEQYF
TRBJ2-7 | TRBV9 | NA | NA | TGTGCCAGCAGCGTTCACCGGGAGCCCTACGAGCAGTACTTC | CASSVHREPYEQYF
TRBJ1-2 | TRBV11-2 | NA | TRBD1 | TGTGCCAGCAGCTGGGGGGACAGTTCTAACTATGGCTACACCTTC | CASSWGDSSNYGYTF
TRBJ2-6 | TRBV5-1 | NA | TRBD1 | TGCGCCAGCAGTGAGCCCGGGACAGTCAGCTCTGGGGCCAACGTCCTGACTTTC | CASSEPGTVSSGANVLTF
TRBJ2-7 | TRBV9 | NA | NA | TGTGCCAGCAGCCCCAGGAGTGAAGCCTACGAGCAGTACTTC | CASSPRSEAYEQYF
TRBJ1-4 | TRBV5-5 | NA | NA | TGTGCCAGCAGCTTGGTCGGGGTGGCAACTAATGAAAAACTGTTTTTT | CASSLVGVATNEKLFF
TRBJ1-5 | TRBV7-2 | NA | TRBD1 | TGTGCCAGCAGCTTATCAACCGGGACAGGGAAAATAGGAAGCCAGCCCCAGCATTTT | CASSLSTGTGKIGSQPQHF
TRBJ1-5 | TRBV7-8 | NA | TRBD1 | TGTGCCAGCAGCCCCAGGGGACAGGGATCCCAGCCCCAGCATTTT | CASSPRGQGSQPQHF
TRBJ2-1 | TRBV6-6 | NA | TRBD1 | TGTGCCAGCAGGACCCGAGGACAGGTGCCTCGAGGTGAGCAGTTCTTC | CASRTRGQVPRGEQFF
TRBJ2-2 | TRBV6-6 | few | NA | TGTGCCAGCAAGTGGGGGGGCACTAACACCGGGGAGCTGTTTTTT | CASKWGGTNTGELFF
TRBJ2-3 | TRBV7-6 | NA | NA | TGTGCCAGCAGCTTAAACGGAGCGTCTAACACAGATACGCAGTATTTT | CASSLNGASNTDTQYF
TRBJ2-6 | TRBV7-2 | few | NA | TGTGCCAGCAGCGTGCAGAGCTCTGGGGCCAACGTCCTGACTTTC | CASSVQSSGANVLTF
TRBJ1-1 | TRBV29-1 | NA | NA | TGCAGCGTTGAACTTGGAAGGATGGACACTGAAGCTTTCTTT | CSVELGRMDTEAFF
TRBJ1-4 | TRBV7-6 | NA | NA | TGTGCCAGCAGCTTACGTGGGGGAAGGGATGAAAAACTGTTTTTT | CASSLRGGRDEKLFF
TRBJ2-5 | TRBV30 | NA | NA | TGTGCCTGGGCCCTCGGGCTTGAAGAGACCCAGTACTTC | CAWALGLEETQYF
TRBJ2-7 | TRBV28 | NA | TRBD1 | TGTGCCAGCAGGAGCTTAGGGACAGGGTCTAGTGAGCAGTACTTC | CASRSLGTGSSEQYF
TRBJ2-3 | TRBV9 | NA | NA | TGTGCCAGCAGCGTAGCCGGGGGGCGCACAGATACGCAGTATTTT | CASSVAGGRTDTQYF
TRBJ1-4 | TRBV4-2 | NA | TRBD1 | TGTGCCAGCAGCCCGCGACAGGGGGCAAGTGAAAAACTGTTTTTT | CASSPRQGASEKLFF
TRBJ1-6 | TRBV30 | NA | NA | TGTGCCTGGAAGGGCCGAAAGGGGGTCCTCCACTTT | CAWKGRKGVLHF
TRBJ1-1 | TRBV5-4 | NA | NA | TGTGCGGAGGAGGCGGTAGGCACTGAAGCTTTCTTT | CAEEAVGTEAFF
TRBJ1-5 | TRBV10-3 | NA | NA | TGTGCCATCAGTGCGCCGGGACCCCATCAGCCCCAGCATTTT | CAISAPGPHQPQHF
TRBJ2-7 | TRBV14 | once | NA | TGTGCCAGTCAACAGGGAAGTAGGACCTACGAGCAGTACTTC | CASQQGSRTYEQYF
TRBJ2-1 | TRBV2 | NA | NA | TGTGCCAGCAGTGAAGTAAATGAGCAGTTCTTC | CASSEVNEQFF
TRBJ2-1 | TRBV7-9 | NA | TRBD1 | TGTGCCAGCAGCCAAGGGGCTGGACAGGCGTACAATGAGCAGTTCTTC | CASSQGAGQAYNEQFF